This TCR beta chain was identified during a study of T cells in Graves' hyperthyroidism and ophthalmopathy. General study results and limits: Blood also showed most of the thyroid clonotypes that were expanded above 0.001.

Amplification yielded TCR beta CDR3 regions, with RNA transcripts as the source. Researchers ran a first-round RT-PCR on the TCR CDR3 using the HTBI primer set. TCRdb processed the multiplex PCR reads anew with MiXCR; each CDR3 protein has one entry. The profile shows approximately 690,000 distinct CDR3 sequences, roughly 15% of them singletons. The length of the CDR3 is 13 residues. The V gene lost 3 bases and the J gene lost 1 base, with 7 bases spanning the gap. Germline V gives CDR1 SGHKS, CDR2 YYEKEE (reference sequence). In this sample, this clonotype turned up many times. Its antigen is as yet unknown. Inclusion characteristics of ophthalmopathy patients comprised a Clinical Activity Score of at least 3, a NOSPECS grade of at least 4, and duration under 3 months. Lactation, pregnancy, other autoimmune disease or uncontrolled infection excluded patients. Clinical symptoms, serum thyroxine and TRAb, thyroid ultrasound and orbital computed tomography together formed the diagnostic basis.

The sequence derives from a woman between 45 and 60 years old with Graves' ophthalmopathy. Sample: blood. The chain links TRBV5-5 to TRBJ1-1; D might be TRBD1 (5 bases). This chain's CDR3 is CASSWTSNTEAFF. The CDR3 bases are TGTGCCAGCAGCTGGACATCGAACACTGAAGCTTTCTTT.